The 16 T cell receptor beta chains below come from one sample, sequenced in a study of CD8 T cells in ankylosing spondylitis. General study points: Seemingly characteristic of ankylosing spondylitis blood was a TCR beta motif consisting of several highly homologous variants.

TCRdb called the 5' RACE reads again in MiXCR, with one record for every CDR3 protein. Counted here are roughly 700,000 distinct CDR3 sequences, under 20% occurring once; the ten biggest clones make up about a fifth. For these receptors, no antigen is known. The sequenced material came from blood, either unsorted or a sorted T cell fraction (not recorded which). The source is a male donor with ankylosing spondylitis.

The CDR3 here is CSVQGGGLTDTQYF. The CDR3 nucleotides read TGCAGCGTTCAGGGGGGCGGACTCACAGATACGCAGTATTTT. The V gene is TRBV29-1, the J gene TRBJ2-3, with D perhaps TRBD1 (7 bases). The CDR3 runs to 14 residues. Germline CDR1 reads SQVTM; CDR2 reads ANQGSEA. Trimming cost V 5 bases and J 2 bases, with 14 bases left between them.

In its sample, this clonotype was seen many times. This chain connects TRBV12-3 or TRBV12-4 to TRBJ2-7, with D unclear. Trimming removed 1 base from V and 0 bases from J, with 7 bases in between. This CDR3 has 14 residues. The CDR3 is CASSLGYNSYEQYF. In DNA, the CDR3 is TGTGCCAGCAGTTTAGGCTACAACTCCTACGAGCAGTACTTC.

The genes are TRBV5-6 and TRBJ2-5; possible D gene TRBD1, 5 bases. The CDR3 is 15 residues long. V gave up 4 bases and J gave up 0 bases, with 13 bases separating them. Germline V gene lookup returns CDR1 SGHDT and CDR2 YYEEEE. The CDR3 region is CASSPPHRYQETQYF. CDR3 nucleotides: TGTGCCAGCAGCCCACCTCACAGGTACCAAGAGACCCAGTACTTC. Supplemented by reference TRBV5-6 and TRBJ2-5, the full variable domain reads DAGVTQSPTHLIKTRGQQVTLRCSPKSGHDTVSWYQQALGQGPQFIFQYYEEEERQRGNFPDRFSGHQFPNYSSELNVNALLLGDSALYLCASSPPHRYQETQYFGPGTRLLVL.

This clonotype was recorded many times. The rearrangement joins TRBV5-1 to TRBJ2-7; possibly TRBD2 for D (6 bases). The CDR3 sequence is 14 residues long. The V end lost 4 bases, the J end lost 0 bases, and 11 bases lay between the germline ends. Germline V lookup: CDR1 SGHRS, CDR2 YFSETQ. The CDR3 DNA sequence: TGCGCCAGCAGCCGAGGGGACTCCTCCTACGAGCAGTACTTC. This gives the protein CASSRGDSSYEQYF.

This clonotype showed up just a few times. CDR3 amino acids: CASSPGTGVLYEQYF. In DNA form, the CDR3 reads TGTGCCAGCAGCCCTGGGACAGGGGTCCTCTACGAGCAGTACTTC. This sequence joins TRBV5-5 and TRBJ2-7; 10 nucleotides align to TRBD1. This CDR3 region has 15 residues. Germline CDR1 reads SGHKS; CDR2 reads YYEKEE (reference sequence). V shed 4 bases, J shed 3 bases, and the junction held 7 bases outside the gene matches.

This clonotype was seen more than once but under ten times. In DNA form, the CDR3 reads TGCGCCAGCAGCCCACTCGAAACGGGTCTGAACACTGAAGCTTTCTTT. Its translation is CASSPLETGLNTEAFF. This sequence joins TRBV4-1 and TRBJ1-1; no clear D. Germline assignment: CDR1 MGHRA and CDR2 YSYEKL. CDR3 length equals 16 residues. V lost 4 bases to trimming and J lost 0 bases, with 15 bases between them.

The chain uses TRBV4-2 and TRBJ1-5; 7 positions match TRBD1. CDR1 LGHNA and CDR2 YNFKEQ come from the germline V gene. Unmatched junction bases numbered 8, after V lost 8 bases and J lost 4 bases. The CDR3 spans 14 residues. CDR3 nucleotides: TGTGCCAGCCGCGGGGGGACAGCAAATCAGCCCCAGCATTTT. Encoded protein: CASRGGTANQPQHF.

The V call is TRBV12-3 or TRBV12-4, the J call TRBJ2-1; TRBD1 agrees at 9 bases. Germline trimming cut 4 bases from V and 3 bases from J; bases unmatched to any gene: 10. CDR3 length equals 17 residues. This CDR3 reads CASSSGTGSEFYNEQFF. Written as DNA, the CDR3 is TGTGCCAGCAGTTCGGGGACAGGGTCCGAATTCTACAATGAGCAGTTCTTC.

The J gene is TRBJ2-2, the V gene TRBV5-6; TRBD2 matches 13 bases. The CDR3 consists of 17 residues. CDR1 is SGHDT and CDR2 is YYEEEE in the germline V gene. The trim removed 0 bases at V and 9 bases at J, leaving 8 bases unmatched. The DNA for the CDR3 is TGTGCCAGCAGCTTGGAACTAGCGGGAGGGCCGTTGCGGGAGCTGTTTTTT. This translates into CASSLELAGGPLRELFF.

The genes are TRBV27 and TRBJ2-1, with D hard to call. The germline V gene encodes CDR1 MNHEY and CDR2 SMNVEV (reference sequence). V was trimmed by 2 bases and J by 0 bases, leaving 8 bases between them. The CDR3 extends over 15 amino acids. The CDR3 here is CASSLRPFSYNEQFF. The CDR3 DNA follows: TGTGCCAGCAGTTTAAGACCATTCTCCTACAATGAGCAGTTCTTC.

This clonotype has just a few counts. J is TRBJ1-2 and V is TRBV9; D might be TRBD1 (6 bases). The CDR3 loop spans 14 amino acids. Germline V gene sequence: CDR1 SGDLS, CDR2 YYNGEE. Trimming took off 3 bases at V and 2 bases at J, with 11 bases between the two ends. CDR3 protein: CASSGTAINYGYTF. CDR3 coding DNA: TGTGCCAGCAGCGGGACAGCCATAAACTATGGCTACACCTTC. Complete variable domain (other parts from reference TRBV9 and TRBJ1-2): DSGVTQTPKHLITATGQRVTLRCSPRSGDLSVYWYQQSLDQGLQFLIQYYNGEERAKGNILERFSAQQFPDLHSELNLSSLELGDSALYFCASSGTAINYGYTFGSGTRLTVV.

The table lists this clonotype with a few counts. This sequence joins TRBV7-6 and TRBJ2-1; possibly TRBD2 for D (7 bases). The length of the CDR3 is 16 residues. In germline, CDR1 is SGHVS, CDR2 FNYEAQ. Trimming pared 2 bases from V and 8 bases from J, leaving 19 bases between. The CDR3 nucleotides read TGTGCCAGCAGCTTATACGCGGGGGCCCCTCCCCATGAGCAGTTCTTC. This gives the protein CASSLYAGAPPHEQFF.

This clonotype turned up a few times. CDR3 amino acids: CSARGRSNYGYTF. The CDR3 nucleotides read TGCAGTGCTAGAGGAAGGAGTAACTATGGCTACACCTTC. The chain employs TRBV20-1 and TRBJ1-2; D not resolved. This CDR3 comprises 13 residues. Trimming took off 1 base at V and 1 base at J, with 7 bases between the two ends. Germline CDR1 reads DFQATT; CDR2 reads SNEGSKA (reference sequence).

This sequence joins TRBV4-1 and TRBJ2-7, with TRBD1 matching over 7 bases. The J segment lost 3 bases and the V segment lost 4 bases, leaving 9 bases of the junction unmatched. Germline CDR1 is MGHRA and CDR2 is YSYEKL. The CDR3 extends over 15 amino acids. CDR3 nucleotide sequence: TGCGCCAGCAGCCCAGGACCCGGGACAGTCTACGAGCAGTACTTC. This translates into CASSPGPGTVYEQYF.

The chain carries TRBV29-1 and TRBJ2-1; 11 bases fit TRBD1. CDR1 is SQVTM and CDR2 is ANQGSEA in the germline V gene. The CDR3 loop spans 13 amino acids. Germline trimming cut 7 bases from V and 6 bases from J; bases unmatched to any gene: 5. The CDR3 loop reads CSAGTGGFNEQFF. The CDR3 region has the DNA TGCAGCGCCGGGACAGGGGGGTTCAATGAGCAGTTCTTC.

This clonotype was counted a few times. The chain combines TRBV7-9 with TRBJ2-7; D may be TRBD1 (5 bases). V dropped 5 bases and J dropped 0 bases, with 17 bases sitting between them. The CDR3 runs to 16 residues. Germline values: CDR1 SEHNR, CDR2 FQNEAQ (reference sequence). This CDR3 reads CASSADRTPTSYEQYF. CDR3 sequence (DNA): TGTGCCAGCAGCGCAGACAGAACCCCCACCTCCTACGAGCAGTACTTC.